Detailed here is one TCR beta chain. Its antigen is not identified. Sequenced material consisted of expressed TCRB transcripts (all of the isolated RNA was reverse transcribed). The protocol was immunoSEQ multiplex PCR, while the TCRdb copy is restricted to in-frame clones and leaves out a portion. The repertoire holds some 360,000 clones, 9.5% to 10% seen once, with about 0.64% in the top ten. The sample originates from a study of beta chain features in type 1 diabetes. Study conclusions and caveats: A moderate, significant TCRB CDR3 shortening appeared in type 1 diabetes across four CD4+ subsets.

The CDR3 is 15 amino acids. From germline, CDR1 is SGHTA and CDR2 FQGNSA. This TCR was sampled from a man younger than 45 with type 1 diabetes. This chain links TRBV7-2 with TRBJ2-5; the D gene could be TRBD1 or TRBD2 (5 bases each). With the DNA end fitting TRBJ2-7 better, the J assignment may be wrong. The specimen sequenced was central memory CD4+ T cells from blood. CDR3 sequence: CASSLDGTRSYEQYF. CDR3 coding DNA: TGTGCCAGCAGCTTAGACGGGACGCGGTCCTACGAGCAGTACTTC.